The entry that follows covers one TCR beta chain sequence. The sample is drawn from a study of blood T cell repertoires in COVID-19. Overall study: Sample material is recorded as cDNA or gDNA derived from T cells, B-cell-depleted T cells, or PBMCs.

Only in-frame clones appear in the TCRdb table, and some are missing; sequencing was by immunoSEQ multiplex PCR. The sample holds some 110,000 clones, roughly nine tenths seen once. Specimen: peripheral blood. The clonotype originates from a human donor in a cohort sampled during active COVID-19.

The CDR3 sequence is CATLGGIQETQYF. The CDR3 nucleotides read TGTGCCACTCTAGGGGGCATTCAAGAGACCCAGTACTTC. The chain is built from TRBV18 and TRBJ2-5; 7 nucleotides line up with TRBD1. The junction had 7 bases not matched to a gene; V was cut back by 10 bases and J by 2 bases. The V gene's germline CDR1 is KGHSH and CDR2 LQKENI. There are 13 residues in the CDR3.